Listed below are T cell receptor beta chains from one sample, sequenced in a study of siplizumab effects on memory and regulatory T cells. This table comes from immunoSEQ multiplex PCR, and its TCRdb copy is limited to in-frame clones, with some not included. Of about 50,000 clones listed, roughly 87% are singletons. Sequenced material: naive CD8+ T cells sorted from blood. All receptors come from a human donor in good health. The CDR3 runs from the conserved cysteine through the conserved F or W. Each record gives: J gene, V gene, D gene, clone size, CDR3 DNA, CDR3 protein. The D gene is left open where the match is weak. Clone size is shown for a subset of rows, as once, few, many or a class of expanded clone.

j_gene: TRBJ2-1; v_gene: TRBV12-5; d_gene: NA; abundance: NA; CDR3nt: TGTGCTAGTGGTTTGGTGCTGCAGGGTAGCTCCTACAATGAGCAGTTCTTC; CDR3aa: CASGLVLQGSSYNEQFF
j_gene: TRBJ2-5; v_gene: TRBV7-9; d_gene: NA; abundance: NA; CDR3nt: TGTGCCAGCAGCTTAGGTTTCGAGACCCAGTACTTC; CDR3aa: CASSLGFETQYF
j_gene: TRBJ2-7; v_gene: TRBV6-5; d_gene: NA; abundance: NA; CDR3nt: TGTGCCAGCAGTTCCTCCATTTTTGTCCAGTACGAGCAGTACTTC; CDR3aa: CASSSSIFVQYEQYF
j_gene: TRBJ2-1; v_gene: TRBV5-6; d_gene: NA; abundance: NA; CDR3nt: TGTGCCAGCAGCTTGGAGTACAGGTCAAATGAGCAGTTCTTC; CDR3aa: CASSLEYRSNEQFF
j_gene: TRBJ2-7; v_gene: TRBV7-9; d_gene: NA; abundance: once; CDR3nt: TGTGCCAGCACCCGTGGACAGAGCTCCTACGAGCAGTACTTC; CDR3aa: CASTRGQSSYEQYF
j_gene: TRBJ2-3; v_gene: TRBV27; d_gene: TRBD2; abundance: NA; CDR3nt: TGTGCCAGCAGTTTATACCTAGCGGGGGGGCCAGTAGATACGCAGTATTTT; CDR3aa: CASSLYLAGGPVDTQYF
j_gene: TRBJ1-5; v_gene: TRBV27; d_gene: NA; abundance: NA; CDR3nt: TGTGCCAGCAGTTTAAGGGGCCCGAATCAGCCCCAGCATTTT; CDR3aa: CASSLRGPNQPQHF
j_gene: TRBJ1-2; v_gene: TRBV9; d_gene: TRBD1; abundance: NA; CDR3nt: TGTGCCAGCAGCCCCGGGACAGGAGGAGTCTATGGCTACACCTTC; CDR3aa: CASSPGTGGVYGYTF
j_gene: TRBJ2-3; v_gene: TRBV10-2; d_gene: NA; abundance: NA; CDR3nt: TGCGCCAGCAGTTATGGCACAGATACGCAGTATTTT; CDR3aa: CASSYGTDTQYF
j_gene: TRBJ2-7; v_gene: TRBV5-6; d_gene: NA; abundance: NA; CDR3nt: TGTGCCAGCAGCGTGGAGATGGGACCAGCCTACGAGCAGTACTTC; CDR3aa: CASSVEMGPAYEQYF
j_gene: TRBJ2-7; v_gene: TRBV27; d_gene: NA; abundance: few; CDR3nt: TGTGCCAGCAGCCCGGGGCTGAGCTCCTACGAGCAGTACTTC; CDR3aa: CASSPGLSSYEQYF
j_gene: TRBJ1-1; v_gene: TRBV29-1; d_gene: TRBD1; abundance: NA; CDR3nt: TGCAGCACGAGAGGGGGACAGGGGCTGAACACTGAAGCTTTCTTT; CDR3aa: CSTRGGQGLNTEAFF
j_gene: TRBJ1-1; v_gene: TRBV6-5; d_gene: NA; abundance: NA; CDR3nt: TGTGCCAGCAGTCCATCGACAGCGATGAACACTGAAGCTTTCTTT; CDR3aa: CASSPSTAMNTEAFF
j_gene: TRBJ2-7; v_gene: TRBV10-3; d_gene: NA; abundance: NA; CDR3nt: TGTGCCATTCCTGAGGGTCCAGGTTTCGACGAGCAGTACTTC; CDR3aa: CAIPEGPGFDEQYF
j_gene: TRBJ2-1; v_gene: TRBV7-2; d_gene: TRBD2; abundance: NA; CDR3nt: TGTGCCAGCAGCTTAGTCGAAGTGCGGGAGTTCGATGAGCAGTTCTTC; CDR3aa: CASSLVEVREFDEQFF
j_gene: TRBJ2-7; v_gene: TRBV15; d_gene: NA; abundance: NA; CDR3nt: TGTGCCACCAGCGCCCAAAACAGGGTACACGAGCAGTACTTC; CDR3aa: CATSAQNRVHEQYF
j_gene: TRBJ2-7; v_gene: TRBV4-1; d_gene: NA; abundance: NA; CDR3nt: TGCGCCAGCAGCCAAGATAGAGGCTTTTCTAGCGAGCAGTACTTC; CDR3aa: CASSQDRGFSSEQYF
j_gene: TRBJ1-2; v_gene: TRBV6-5; d_gene: TRBD1; abundance: NA; CDR3nt: TGTGCCAGCAGTTACCTACCGGGACAGGGGAACTATGGCTACACCTTC; CDR3aa: CASSYLPGQGNYGYTF
j_gene: TRBJ2-1; v_gene: TRBV6-4; d_gene: NA; abundance: NA; CDR3nt: TGTGCCAGCAGTGACTCGAGAGGCTATGAGCAGTTCTTC; CDR3aa: CASSDSRGYEQFF
j_gene: TRBJ1-2; v_gene: TRBV27; d_gene: NA; abundance: NA; CDR3nt: TGTGCCAGCAGTCCTGCACCAGGGAGTCGGTATGGCTACACCTTC; CDR3aa: CASSPAPGSRYGYTF
j_gene: TRBJ2-7; v_gene: TRBV27; d_gene: NA; abundance: NA; CDR3nt: TGTGCCAGCAGTTTCCCCAGCTCCTACGAGCAGTACTTC; CDR3aa: CASSFPSSYEQYF
j_gene: TRBJ2-2; v_gene: TRBV25-1; d_gene: TRBD2; abundance: NA; CDR3nt: TGTGCCAGCAGTTTTGTAGCGGGAGTTACCGGGGAGCTGTTTTTT; CDR3aa: CASSFVAGVTGELFF
j_gene: TRBJ2-3; v_gene: TRBV6-4; d_gene: TRBD2; abundance: NA; CDR3nt: TGTGCCAGCAGTGACAGGAAGGGCGGGAGGGCCGATACGCAGTATTTT; CDR3aa: CASSDRKGGRADTQYF